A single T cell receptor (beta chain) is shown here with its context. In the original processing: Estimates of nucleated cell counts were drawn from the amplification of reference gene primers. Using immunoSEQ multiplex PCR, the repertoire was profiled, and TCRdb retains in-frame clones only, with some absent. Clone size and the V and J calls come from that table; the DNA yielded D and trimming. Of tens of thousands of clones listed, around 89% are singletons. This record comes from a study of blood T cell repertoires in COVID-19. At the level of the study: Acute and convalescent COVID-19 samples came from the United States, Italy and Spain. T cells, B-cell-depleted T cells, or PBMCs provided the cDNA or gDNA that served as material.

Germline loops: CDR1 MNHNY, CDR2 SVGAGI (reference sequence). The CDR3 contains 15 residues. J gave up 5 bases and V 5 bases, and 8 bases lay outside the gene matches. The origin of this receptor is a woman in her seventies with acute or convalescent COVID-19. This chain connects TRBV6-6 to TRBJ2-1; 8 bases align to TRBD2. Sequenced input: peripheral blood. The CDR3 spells CASSTLAGLDNEQFF. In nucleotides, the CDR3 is TGTGCCAGCAGTACCCTAGCGGGTTTAGACAATGAGCAGTTCTTC.